This TCR beta chain originates from a study of vaccination and CD4 T cells after COVID-19. Looking at the study overall: Cultures that served as controls received a CEFX pool, an HIV-1 Nef pool, or no peptide.

The treatment was: roughly 11-day PBMC culture with coronavirus spike peptide pools or control peptides (ViraFEST assay). PBMC cultures, at roughly 2.2 million cells per well, received approximately 9.1 IU/ml IL-2 and approximately 10 ug/ml peptide pools. CDR1 is SGHVS and CDR2 is FQNEAQ in the germline V gene. This CDR3 contains 14 residues. V gave up 1 base and J gave up 5 bases, with 12 bases separating them. Sequence data for DNA of cultured CD4+ T cells were generated by the Oncomine TCR Beta short-read assay. TCRdb reanalysed the PCR reads using MiXCR and keeps one entry per CDR3 protein. The table records 11,000 or so distinct CDR3 sequences, about 53% of them present only once. About this clonotype itself: The antigen remains unidentified.

General study points: Convalescent patients had a median about 90% of post-vaccine SARS-CoV-2-reactive clones that were detected only after vaccination, not before it.

This receptor was identified in a human donor who had recovered from COVID-19. J is TRBJ2-7 and V is TRBV7-8; possibly TRBD1 for D (6 bases). The sample consisted of CD4+ T cells from blood, cultured in vitro. This CDR3 reads CASSLDRVKDEQYF. The CDR3 region has the DNA TGTGCCAGCAGCTTAGACAGGGTGAAAGACGAGCAGTACTTC.